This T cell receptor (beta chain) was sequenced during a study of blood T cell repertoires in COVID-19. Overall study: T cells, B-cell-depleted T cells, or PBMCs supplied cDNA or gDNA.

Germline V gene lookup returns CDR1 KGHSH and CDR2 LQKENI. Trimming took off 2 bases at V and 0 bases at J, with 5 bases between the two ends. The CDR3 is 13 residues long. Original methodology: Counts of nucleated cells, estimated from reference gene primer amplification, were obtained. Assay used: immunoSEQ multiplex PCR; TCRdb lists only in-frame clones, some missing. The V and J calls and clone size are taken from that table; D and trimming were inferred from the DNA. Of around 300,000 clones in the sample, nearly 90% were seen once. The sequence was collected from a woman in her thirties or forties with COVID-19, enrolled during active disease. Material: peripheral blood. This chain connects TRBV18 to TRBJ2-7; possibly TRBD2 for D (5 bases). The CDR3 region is CASSPGSSYEQYF. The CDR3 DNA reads TGTGCCAGCTCACCAGGGAGCTCCTACGAGCAGTACTTC.